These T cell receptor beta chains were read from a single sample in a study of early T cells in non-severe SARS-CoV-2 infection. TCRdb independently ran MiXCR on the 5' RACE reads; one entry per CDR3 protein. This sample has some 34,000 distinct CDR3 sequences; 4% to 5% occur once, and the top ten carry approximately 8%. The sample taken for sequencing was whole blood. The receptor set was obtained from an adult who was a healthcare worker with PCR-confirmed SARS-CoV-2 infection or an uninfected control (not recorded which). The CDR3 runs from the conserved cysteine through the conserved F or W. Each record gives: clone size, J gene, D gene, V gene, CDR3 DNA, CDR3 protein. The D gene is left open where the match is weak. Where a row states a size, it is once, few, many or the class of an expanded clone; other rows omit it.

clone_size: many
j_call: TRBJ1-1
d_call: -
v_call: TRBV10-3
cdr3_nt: TGTGCCATCAGTGAGTTCGGGGAGGTGTATCATGAAGCTTTCTTT
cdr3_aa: CAISEFGEVYHEAFF

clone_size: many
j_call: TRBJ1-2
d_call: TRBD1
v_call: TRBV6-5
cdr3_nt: TGTGCCAGCAGTCCCACACAGGGGGTGCCTGGCTATGGCTACACCTTC
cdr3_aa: CASSPTQGVPGYGYTF

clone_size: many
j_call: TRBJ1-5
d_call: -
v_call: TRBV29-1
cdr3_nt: TGCAGCGCCGGAATGAGGGGCAATCAGCCCCAGCATTTT
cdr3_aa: CSAGMRGNQPQHF

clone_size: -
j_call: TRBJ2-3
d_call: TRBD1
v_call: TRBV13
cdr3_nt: TGTGCCAGCAGCTTAGCCCGGACAGGAACGCAGTATTTT
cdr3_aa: CASSLARTGTQYF

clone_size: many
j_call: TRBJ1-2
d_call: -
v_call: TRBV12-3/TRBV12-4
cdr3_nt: TGTGCCAGCAGTTTGGAGGCGTCCTATGGCTACACCTTC
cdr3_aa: CASSLEASYGYTF

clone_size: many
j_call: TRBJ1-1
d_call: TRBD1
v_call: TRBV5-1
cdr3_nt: TGCGCCAGCAGCTTGGGCAGGGGGCTTGGGAACACTGAAGCTTTCTTT
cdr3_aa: CASSLGRGLGNTEAFF

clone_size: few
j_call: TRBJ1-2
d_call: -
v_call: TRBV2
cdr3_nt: TGTGCCAGCAGTGAGACAGGCTATGGCTACACCTTC
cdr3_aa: CASSETGYGYTF

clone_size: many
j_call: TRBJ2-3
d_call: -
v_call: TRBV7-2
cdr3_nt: TGTGCCAGCAGCCTCCCCACAGATACGCAGTATTTT
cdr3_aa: CASSLPTDTQYF

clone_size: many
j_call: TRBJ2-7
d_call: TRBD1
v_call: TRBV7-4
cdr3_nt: TGTGCCAGCAGCTTCCGACAGGGAAACGAGCAGTACTTC
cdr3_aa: CASSFRQGNEQYF

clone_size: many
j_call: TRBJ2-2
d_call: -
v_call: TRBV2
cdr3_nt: TGTGCCAGCACCCACTGGACAGCCTCCCCGAACACCGGGGAGCTGTTTTTT
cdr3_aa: CASTHWTASPNTGELFF

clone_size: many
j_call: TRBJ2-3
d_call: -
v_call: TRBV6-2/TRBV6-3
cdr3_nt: TGTGCCAGCAGTTACTGGAGCACAGATACGCAGTATTTT
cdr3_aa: CASSYWSTDTQYF

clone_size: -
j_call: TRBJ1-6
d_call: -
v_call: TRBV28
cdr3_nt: TGTGCCAGCAGGGTGACAAGGAATAATTCACCCCTCCACTTT
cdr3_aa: CASRVTRNNSPLHF

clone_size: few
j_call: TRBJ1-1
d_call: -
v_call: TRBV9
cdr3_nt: TGTGCCAGCAGCGCGACAGTGAACACTGAAGCTTTCTTT
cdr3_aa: CASSATVNTEAFF

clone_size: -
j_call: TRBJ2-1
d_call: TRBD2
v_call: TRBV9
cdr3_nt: TGTGCCAGCAGCGTAGTAGGTAGCGGGGGGGCCGGTAATGAGCAGTTCTTC
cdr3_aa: CASSVVGSGGAGNEQFF

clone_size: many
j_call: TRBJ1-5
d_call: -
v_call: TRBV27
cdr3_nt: TGTGCCAGCAGTTTAGGGATAGGGGGGCCCCAGCATTTT
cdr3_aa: CASSLGIGGPQHF

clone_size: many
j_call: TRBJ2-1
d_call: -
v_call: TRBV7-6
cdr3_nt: TGTGCCAGCAGCTTTAAGACTAGATCCAATGAGCAGTTCTTC
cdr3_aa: CASSFKTRSNEQFF

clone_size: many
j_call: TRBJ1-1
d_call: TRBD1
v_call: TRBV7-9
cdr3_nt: TGTGCCAGCAGCCTCGGCAGGGGGCGCGGGAAAAACACTGAAGCTTTCTTT
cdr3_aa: CASSLGRGRGKNTEAFF

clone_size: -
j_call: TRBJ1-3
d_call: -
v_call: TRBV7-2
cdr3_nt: TGTGCCAGCAGCTACAATCTATTCCGCTCTGAAAACACCATATATTTT
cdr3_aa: CASSYNLFRSENTIYF

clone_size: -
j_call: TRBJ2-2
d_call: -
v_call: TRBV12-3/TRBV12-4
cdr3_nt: TGTGCCAGCGAGGACGGGGCTCGAACCGGGGAGCTGTTTTTT
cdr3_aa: CASEDGARTGELFF

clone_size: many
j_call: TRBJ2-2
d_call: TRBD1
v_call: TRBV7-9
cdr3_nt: TGTGCCAGCAATCGGGGACAGACGAACACCGGGGAGCTGTTTTTT
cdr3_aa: CASNRGQTNTGELFF

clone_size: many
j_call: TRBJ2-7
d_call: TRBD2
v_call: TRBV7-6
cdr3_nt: TGTGCCAGCAGTCTGGGACTAGCGACGCACGAGCAGTACTTC
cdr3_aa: CASSLGLATHEQYF

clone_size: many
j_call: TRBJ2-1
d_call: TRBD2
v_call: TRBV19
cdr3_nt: TGTGCCAGTAGTATCCAGCTAGCGGGGGTTCTGGATGAGCAGTTCTTC
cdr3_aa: CASSIQLAGVLDEQFF

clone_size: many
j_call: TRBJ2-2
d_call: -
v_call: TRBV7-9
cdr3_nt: TGTGCCAGCAGCCCCCGCGGAAGGGTTAACACCGGGGAGCTGTTTTTT
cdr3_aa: CASSPRGRVNTGELFF

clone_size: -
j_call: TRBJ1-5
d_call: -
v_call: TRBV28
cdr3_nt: TGTGCCAGCAGTTTAACCCCAGGGAACGGGCAGCCCCAGCATTTT
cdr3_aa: CASSLTPGNGQPQHF

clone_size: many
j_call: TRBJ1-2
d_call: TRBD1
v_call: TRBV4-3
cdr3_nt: TGCGCCAGCAGCCATTTGGAAGGACAGGGCCCTTATGGCTACACCTTC
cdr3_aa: CASSHLEGQGPYGYTF

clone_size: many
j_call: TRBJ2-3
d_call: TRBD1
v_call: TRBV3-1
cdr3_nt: TGTGCCAGCAGCCAGACAGGGAGCACAGATACGCAGTATTTT
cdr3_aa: CASSQTGSTDTQYF

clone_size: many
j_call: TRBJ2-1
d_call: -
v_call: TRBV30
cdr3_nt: TGTGCCTGGAGTACCAGCGGCAGCTCCTACAATGAGCAGTTCTTC
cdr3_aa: CAWSTSGSSYNEQFF

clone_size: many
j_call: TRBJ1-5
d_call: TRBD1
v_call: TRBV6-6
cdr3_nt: TGTGCCAGCAGTTACTCGTCCGGGACAGGGGGAGGTCAGCCCCAGCATTTT
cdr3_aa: CASSYSSGTGGGQPQHF

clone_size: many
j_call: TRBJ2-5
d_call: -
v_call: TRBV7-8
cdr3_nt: TGTGCCAGCAGCTTAGTAGTGGAGACCCAGTACTTC
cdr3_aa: CASSLVVETQYF

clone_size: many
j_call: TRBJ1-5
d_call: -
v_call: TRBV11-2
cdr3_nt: TGTGCCAGCAGCTTAGAAGCGGGATTCAATCAGCCCCAGCATTTT
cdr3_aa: CASSLEAGFNQPQHF

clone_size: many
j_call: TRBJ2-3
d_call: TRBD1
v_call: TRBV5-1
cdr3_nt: TGCGCCAGCTGGACAGGGGATAGCGCAGATACGCAGTATTTT
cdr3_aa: CASWTGDSADTQYF

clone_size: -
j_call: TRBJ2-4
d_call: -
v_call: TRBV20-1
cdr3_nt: TGCAGTGCCAACCCGGGACACCCGAAAAACATTCAGTACTTC
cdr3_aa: CSANPGHPKNIQYF

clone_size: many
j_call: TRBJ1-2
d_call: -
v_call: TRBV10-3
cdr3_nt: TGTGCCATCAGTGAGTCGAGGGACTATGGCTACACCTTC
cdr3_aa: CAISESRDYGYTF

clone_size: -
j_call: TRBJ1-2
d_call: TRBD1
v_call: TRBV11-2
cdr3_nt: TGTGCCAGCAGCGTAGACAGGGGCTATGGCTACACCTTC
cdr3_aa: CASSVDRGYGYTF

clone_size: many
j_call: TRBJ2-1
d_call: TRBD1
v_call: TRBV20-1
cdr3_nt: TGCAGTGCTAGGAGAGACAGGGGGCCCTACAATGAGCAGTTCTTC
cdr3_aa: CSARRDRGPYNEQFF

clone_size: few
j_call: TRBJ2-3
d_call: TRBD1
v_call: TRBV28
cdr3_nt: TGTGCCAGCAGGACAGGGTTTTCATATACGCAGTATTTT
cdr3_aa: CASRTGFSYTQYF

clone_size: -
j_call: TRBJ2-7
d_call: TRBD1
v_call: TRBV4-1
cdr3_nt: TGCGCCAGCAGCCAGGATCACCGGGACAGCTACGAGCAGTACTTC
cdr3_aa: CASSQDHRDSYEQYF

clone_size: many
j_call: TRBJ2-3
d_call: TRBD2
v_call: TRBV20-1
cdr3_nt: TGCAGTGCTAGAGGACTAGCGGGGGACTCTAGCACAGATACGCAGTATTTT
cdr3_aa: CSARGLAGDSSTDTQYF

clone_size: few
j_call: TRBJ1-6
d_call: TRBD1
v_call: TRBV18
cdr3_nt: TGTGCCAGCTCACGATACGGGACAGGGAAAAGCTCCTATAATTCACCCCTCCACTTT
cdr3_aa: CASSRYGTGKSSYNSPLHF

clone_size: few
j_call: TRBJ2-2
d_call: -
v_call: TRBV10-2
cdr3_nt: TGCGCCAGCACCATGGGGGGGGGGCGCACCGGGGAGCTGTTTTTT
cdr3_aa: CASTMGGGRTGELFF

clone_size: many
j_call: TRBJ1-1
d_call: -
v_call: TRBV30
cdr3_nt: TGTGCCTGGAGCAGTGGCAGGGTTTACACTGAAGCTTTCTTT
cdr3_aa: CAWSSGRVYTEAFF

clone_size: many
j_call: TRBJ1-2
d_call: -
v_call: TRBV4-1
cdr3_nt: TGCGCCAGCAGCCAAGATAGCGGACAGCGGAACTATGGCTACACCTTC
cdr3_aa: CASSQDSGQRNYGYTF

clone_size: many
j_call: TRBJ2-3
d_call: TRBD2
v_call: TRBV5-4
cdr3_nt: TGTGCCAGCAGCCATCGGACTAGCGGGGCCCGGGGGAAGCAGTATTTT
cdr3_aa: CASSHRTSGARGKQYF

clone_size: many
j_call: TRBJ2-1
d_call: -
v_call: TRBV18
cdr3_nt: TGTGCCAGCTCACCAATAGCCCGCGACAATGAGCAGTTCTTC
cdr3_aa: CASSPIARDNEQFF

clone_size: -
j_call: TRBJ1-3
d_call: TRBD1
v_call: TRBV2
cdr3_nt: TGTGCCAGCAGTGCCAGGACAGGGGTGTCTGGAAACACCATATATTTT
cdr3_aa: CASSARTGVSGNTIYF

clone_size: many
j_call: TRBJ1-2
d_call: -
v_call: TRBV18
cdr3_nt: TGTGCCAGCTCACCACCGAACAGTAACTATGGCTACACCTTC
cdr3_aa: CASSPPNSNYGYTF

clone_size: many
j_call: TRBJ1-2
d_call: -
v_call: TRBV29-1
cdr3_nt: TGCAGCGTTGACAGGTTGGGGTATGGCTACACCTTC
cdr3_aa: CSVDRLGYGYTF

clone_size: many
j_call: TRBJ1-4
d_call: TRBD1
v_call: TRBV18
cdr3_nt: TGTGCCAGCTCACCAAGACTAGGGACAGATGATAATGAAAAACTGTTTTTT
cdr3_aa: CASSPRLGTDDNEKLFF

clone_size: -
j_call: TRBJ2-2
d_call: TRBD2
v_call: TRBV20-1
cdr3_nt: TGCAGTGCCAATAGCGGGGGCCCCACCGGGGAGCTGTTTTTT
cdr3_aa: CSANSGGPTGELFF

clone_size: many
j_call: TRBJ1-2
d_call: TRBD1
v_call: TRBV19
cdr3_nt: TGTGCCAGTAGTGCTCGGGACAGCGGGGTTGGCTATGGCTACACCTTC
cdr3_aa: CASSARDSGVGYGYTF

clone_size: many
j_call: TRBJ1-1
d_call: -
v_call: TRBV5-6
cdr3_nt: TGTGCCAGCAGCTTGAGAGGGGGGGCTTTCTTT
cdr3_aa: CASSLRGGAFF

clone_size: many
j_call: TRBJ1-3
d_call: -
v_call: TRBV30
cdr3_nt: TGTGCCTGGAGTGTAGTAGTAAAAGGGCGCTCTGGAAACACCATATATTTT
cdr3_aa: CAWSVVVKGRSGNTIYF

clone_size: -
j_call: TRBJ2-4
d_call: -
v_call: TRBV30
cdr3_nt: TGTGCCTGGTCGGGCGGACAGTTAGCCAAAAACATTCAGTACTTC
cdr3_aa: CAWSGGQLAKNIQYF